The 19 T cell receptor beta chains in this list originate from one sample, sequenced in a study of blood T cell repertoires in COVID-19. Measured with immunoSEQ multiplex PCR; TCRdb has only the in-frame clones, and not every one. The repertoire holds some 700,000 clones, 85% to 90% seen once, with about 0.24% in the top ten. The sample comprised peripheral blood. These receptors originate from a young woman with acute or convalescent COVID-19.

V is TRBV10-3 and J is TRBJ1-2; 8 bases fit TRBD1. Germline V lookup: CDR1 ENHRY, CDR2 SYGVKD. The J segment lost 7 bases and the V segment lost 7 bases, leaving 8 bases of the junction unmatched. This CDR3 has 13 residues. In DNA form, the CDR3 reads TGTGCCATCAATATGGACAGGGAGGGTGGCTACACCTTC. This codes for CAINMDREGGYTF.

The chain joins TRBV6-2 or TRBV6-3 to TRBJ1-2; D may be TRBD1 (6 bases). The CDR3 is made up of 14 amino acids. Trimming removed 0 bases from V and 8 bases from J, with 13 bases in between. The germline gives CDR1 MNHEY, CDR2 SVGEGT. The chain's CDR3 is CASSYSGGADGYTF. The CDR3 coding sequence is TGTGCCAGCAGTTACTCGGGGGGGGCCGACGGCTACACCTTC.

The chain has TRBV6-1 and TRBJ2-1; 8 bases align to TRBD2. This CDR3 spans 16 amino acids. In germline, CDR1 is MNHNS, CDR2 SASEGT. Unmatched junction bases numbered 3, after V lost 0 bases and J lost 2 bases. CDR3 nucleotide sequence: TGTGCCAGCAGTGAAGCTGGCGGGGGGCCCTACAATGAGCAGTTCTTC. Translating it yields CASSEAGGGPYNEQFF.

The genes are TRBV5-5 and TRBJ1-2; tentative D call: TRBD1 (6 bases). The CDR3 consists of 15 residues. The ends were cut back, 4 bases at V and 1 base at J, with 14 bases in the middle. Germline-derived CDR1 and CDR2 are SGHKS and YYEKEE (reference sequence). The CDR3: CASSDRTAINYGYTF. The DNA for the CDR3 is TGTGCCAGCAGCGATCGGACAGCCATTAACTATGGCTACACCTTC.

This chain joins TRBV7-9 and TRBJ1-1, with 8 bases that match TRBD1. With 0 bases clipped from V and 1 base from J, the junction kept 1 base outside the gene matches. Germline V gene lookup returns CDR1 SEHNR and CDR2 FQNEAQ (reference sequence). The length of the CDR3 is 15 residues. This CDR3 is CASSLAGTGNTEAFF. In DNA, the CDR3 is TGTGCCAGCAGCTTAGCGGGGACAGGGAACACTGAAGCTTTCTTT.

This clone was seen only once. The V gene is TRBV6-1, the J gene TRBJ1-1; perhaps TRBD1 as D (6 bases). There are 15 residues in the CDR3. Germline-derived CDR1 and CDR2 are MNHNS and SASEGT. The V and J ends lost 2 bases and 6 bases respectively, with 16 bases between them. CDR3 region: CASSENWEGGAEAFF. CDR3 sequence (DNA): TGTGCCAGCAGTGAAAACTGGGAAGGGGGAGCTGAAGCTTTCTTT.

The V gene is TRBV6-1, the J gene TRBJ1-1; the D is unclear. The V gene's germline CDR1 is MNHNS and CDR2 SASEGT. The ends were cut back, 2 bases at V and 8 bases at J, with 12 bases in the middle. The CDR3 has 13 amino acids. CDR3 sequence reads: CASSEWLPQEAFF. CDR3 bases: TGTGCCAGCAGTGAATGGTTGCCTCAGGAAGCTTTCTTT.

V usage is TRBV6-2 or TRBV6-3 and J usage is TRBJ1-2, with a possible D match to TRBD1 (6 bases). CDR1 is MNHEY and CDR2 is SVGEGT in the germline V gene. The germline V and J ends were trimmed by 2 bases and 4 bases, with 23 bases remaining between them. This CDR3 region has 18 residues. Written as DNA, the CDR3 is TGTGCCAGCAGTTACCAGCGTCGAACCGGGACACAAAGCTATGGCTACACCTTC. Its translation: CASSYQRRTGTQSYGYTF.

This chain connects TRBV3-1 (or the pseudogene TRBV3-2) to TRBJ1-1, with 10 positions matching TRBD1. CDR3 length equals 16 residues. Per the germline V gene, CDR1 is LGHDT and CDR2 is YNNKEL (reference sequence). The ends lost 4 bases at V and 4 bases at J; junction bases unmatched: 9. CDR3 in DNA: TGTGCCAGCAGCCGACCTCCCGGGACAGGGGCCACTGAAGCTTTCTTT. Its translation: CASSRPPGTGATEAFF.

The genes are TRBV19 and TRBJ2-7; no clear D gene. The V gene lost 5 bases and the J gene lost 3 bases, with 14 bases spanning the gap. Germline V CDR1 and CDR2: LNHDA, SQIVND (reference sequence). This CDR3 region has 14 residues. The chain's CDR3 is CASSHFPENYEQYF. CDR3 DNA sequence: TGTGCCAGTAGTCACTTCCCGGAGAACTACGAGCAGTACTTC.

V and J are TRBV5-4 and TRBJ2-1; a possible D gene is TRBD1 (5 bases). CDR1 is SGHNT, CDR2 YYREEE, per germline (reference sequence). The CDR3 is 15 amino acids. Trimming shortened V by 4 bases and J by 6 bases, and 17 bases separated the two germline ends. The CDR3 nucleotides are TGTGCCAGCAGCCCCCCGGCAGGGTGGGGCAATGAGCAGTTCTTC. It specifies CASSPPAGWGNEQFF.

As concerns this clone: Different DNA sequences within this sample yield the same CDR3. The rearrangement links TRBV27 to TRBJ1-2; 8 bases map to TRBD1. V gave up 9 bases and J gave up 5 bases; unmatched junction bases: 8. CDR1 is MNHEY, CDR2 SMNVEV, per germline (reference sequence). This CDR3 has 13 residues. This chain's CDR3 is CASRPTGGYGYTF. CDR3 DNA: TGTGCCAGTCGCCCCACAGGGGGGTATGGCTACACCTTC.

This chain links TRBV7-9 with TRBJ1-5; TRBD1 is a possible D gene (6 bases). The CDR3 consists of 14 residues. The V end lost 5 bases, the J end lost 5 bases, and 13 bases lay between the germline ends. From germline, CDR1 is SEHNR and CDR2 FQNEAQ (reference sequence). The CDR3 DNA reads TGTGCCAGCAGCCCCGGACAGAGTGATCAGCCCCAGCATTTT. Translating it yields CASSPGQSDQPQHF.

The chain combines TRBV30 with TRBJ1-5; perhaps TRBD1 as D (6 bases). The germline gives CDR1 GTSNPN, CDR2 SVGIG (reference sequence). The CDR3 length is 15 residues. V lost 0 bases and J 7 bases, leaving 16 bases between the germline ends. The CDR3 nucleotides are TGTGCCTGGAGTGTAGGGGGAGGGTTGTTCCAGCCCCAGCATTTT. Translated: CAWSVGGGLFQPQHF.

This chain links TRBV4-3 with TRBJ1-3; 8 bases are shared with TRBD1. Germline-derived CDR1 and CDR2 are LGHNA and YSLEER. The CDR3 loop spans 16 amino acids. The trim removed 3 bases at V and 0 bases at J, leaving 4 bases unmatched. The DNA of the CDR3 is TGCGCCAGCAGCCACGGGACAGGCTACTCTGGAAACACCATATATTTT. It encodes CASSHGTGYSGNTIYF.

This clone showed up just a few times. The chain recombines TRBV6-1 with TRBJ2-3; 9 nucleotides match TRBD1. Germline V gene data show CDR1 as MNHNS and CDR2 as SASEGT. The CDR3 contains 17 residues. V shed 3 bases and J 3 bases; nucleotides not matched to a gene: 10. This chain's CDR3 is CASSELTGGAGTDTQYF. The CDR3 DNA sequence: TGTGCCAGCAGTGAGCTAACAGGGGGCGCAGGAACAGATACGCAGTATTTT.

This rearrangement joins TRBV27 to TRBJ1-1; D not certain. This CDR3 is 14 amino acids long. Deletions cut 3 bases from V and 0 bases from J, with 8 bases between. Germline values: CDR1 MNHEY, CDR2 SMNVEV (reference sequence). CDR3 amino acids: CASSLRFLNTEAFF. The CDR3 DNA sequence: TGTGCCAGCAGTTTGAGGTTTTTGAACACTGAAGCTTTCTTT.

The chain couples TRBV7-2 to TRBJ1-2; D is ambiguous. This CDR3 spans 16 amino acids. Germline values: CDR1 SGHTA, CDR2 FQGNSA. Trimming removed 0 bases from V and 4 bases from J, with 15 bases in between. The CDR3 spells CASSLAGTAGIYGYTF. As DNA, the CDR3 is TGTGCCAGCAGCTTAGCAGGAACAGCAGGTATCTATGGCTACACCTTC.

This clone has just one count. The rearrangement uses TRBV6-5 and TRBJ1-2, with TRBD1 identical over 7 bases. This CDR3 has 14 residues. V shed 7 bases and J 0 bases; nucleotides not matched to a gene: 5. CDR1 is MNHEY, CDR2 SVGAGI, per germline. The CDR3 region is CASISTGSNYGYTF. The CDR3 DNA reads as TGTGCCAGCATTTCGACAGGGTCTAACTATGGCTACACCTTC.